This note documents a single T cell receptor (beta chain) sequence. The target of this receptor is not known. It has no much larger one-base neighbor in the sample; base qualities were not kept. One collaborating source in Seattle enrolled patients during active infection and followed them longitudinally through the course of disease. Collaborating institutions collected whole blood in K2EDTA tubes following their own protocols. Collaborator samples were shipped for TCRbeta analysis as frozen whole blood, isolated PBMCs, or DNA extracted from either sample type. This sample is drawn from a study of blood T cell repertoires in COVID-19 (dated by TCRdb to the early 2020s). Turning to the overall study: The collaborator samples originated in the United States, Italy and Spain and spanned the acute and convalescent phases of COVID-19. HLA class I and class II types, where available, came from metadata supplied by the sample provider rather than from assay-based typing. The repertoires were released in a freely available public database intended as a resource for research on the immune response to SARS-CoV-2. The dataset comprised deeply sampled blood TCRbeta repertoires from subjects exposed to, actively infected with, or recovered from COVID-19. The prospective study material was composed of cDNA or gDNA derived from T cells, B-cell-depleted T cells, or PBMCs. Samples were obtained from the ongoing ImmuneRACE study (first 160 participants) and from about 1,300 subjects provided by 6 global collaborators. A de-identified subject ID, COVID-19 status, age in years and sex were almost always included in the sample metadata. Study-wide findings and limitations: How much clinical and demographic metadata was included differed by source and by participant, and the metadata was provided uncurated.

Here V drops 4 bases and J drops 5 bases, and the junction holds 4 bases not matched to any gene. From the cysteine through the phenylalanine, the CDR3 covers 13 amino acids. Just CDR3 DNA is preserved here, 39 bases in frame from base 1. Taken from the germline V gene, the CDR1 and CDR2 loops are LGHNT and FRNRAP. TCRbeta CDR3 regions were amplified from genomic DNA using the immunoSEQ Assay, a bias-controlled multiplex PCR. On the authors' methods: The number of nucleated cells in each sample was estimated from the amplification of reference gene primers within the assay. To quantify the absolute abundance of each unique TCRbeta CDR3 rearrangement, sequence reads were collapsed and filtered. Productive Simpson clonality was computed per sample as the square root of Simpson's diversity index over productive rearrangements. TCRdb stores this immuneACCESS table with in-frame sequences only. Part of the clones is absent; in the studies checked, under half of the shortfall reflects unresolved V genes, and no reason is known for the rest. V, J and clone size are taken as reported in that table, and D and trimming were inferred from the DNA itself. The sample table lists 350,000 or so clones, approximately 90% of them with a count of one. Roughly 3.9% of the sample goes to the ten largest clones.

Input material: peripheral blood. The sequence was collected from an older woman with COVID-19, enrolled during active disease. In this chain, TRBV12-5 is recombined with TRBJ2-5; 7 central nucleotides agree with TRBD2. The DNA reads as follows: TGTGCTAGTGGTTCCCCGACTAGCGAGACCCAGTACTTC. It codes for CASGSPTSETQYF.